This TCR beta chain was sequenced during a study of shared clonotypes between healthy human individuals. Study-level findings and limits: In this cohort, only blood was sampled, and tissue repertoires likely differ.

Turning to this clone: Its antigen is unidentified. Different DNA sequences within this sample yield the same CDR3.

Assay used: immunoSEQ multiplex PCR; TCRdb lists only in-frame clones, some missing. The sample shows about 1.1 million clones, around 78% of them seen only once. In germline, CDR1 is LNHNV, CDR2 YYDKDF (reference sequence). Losses at the gene ends were 0 bases for V and 6 bases for J; bases not matched to a gene: 4. The CDR3 is 15 residues long. The TCR comes from a man younger than 30 in good health. Some clones in this sample may be carry-over from other donors' samples. The chain has TRBV15 and TRBJ2-1; 8 bases line up with TRBD2. Sequencing was carried out using memory CD4+ T cells from PBMCs. Stated subset: CD45RA-negative fraction. The CDR3 nucleotides read TGTGCCACCAGCAGAGATTTGGCGGGAGGCAATGAGCAGTTCTTC. Encoded protein: CATSRDLAGGNEQFF.